This passage covers 20 T cell receptor beta chains from one sample sequenced in a study of cytotoxic CD8 clonotypes in ibrutinib-treated CLL. Assay used: immunoSEQ multiplex PCR; TCRdb lists only in-frame clones, some missing. The repertoire consists of about 120,000 clones, with 58% occurring once and the leading ten covering approximately 35%. The sequencing here drew on PBMCs, taken after 24 months of ibrutinib treatment. The receptor set was obtained from a human donor with chronic lymphocytic leukemia.

The chain combines TRBV5-1 with TRBJ1-1, with D unresolved. This CDR3 spans 14 amino acids. CDR1 and CDR2 from the germline V gene are SGHRS and YFSETQ. Trimming cost V 0 bases and J 2 bases, with 8 bases left between them. In DNA form, the CDR3 reads TGCGCCAGCAGCTTGGCTTCGAAAAACACTGAAGCTTTCTTT. Its translation: CASSLASKNTEAFF.

The rearrangement joins TRBV25-1 to TRBJ2-2; D might be TRBD1 or TRBD2, each matching 5 bases. From germline, CDR1 is MGHDK and CDR2 SYGVNS. This CDR3 spans 15 amino acids. Trimming removed 4 bases at V and 3 bases at J, with 12 bases between. CDR3 coding DNA: TGTGCCAGCAGTGTACCAGGGCGGGACACCGGGGAGCTGTTTTTT. This sequence encodes CASSVPGRDTGELFF.

The chain is built from TRBV30 and TRBJ1-6; 8 bases fit TRBD1. Germline CDR1 and CDR2: GTSNPN and SVGIG (reference sequence). Losses at the gene ends were 5 bases for V and 6 bases for J; bases not matched to a gene: 0. The CDR3 has 12 residues. DNA of the CDR3: TGTGCCTGGGACAGGGGTAATTCACCCCTCCACTTT. It codes for CAWDRGNSPLHF.

This clone was seen a handful of times. The V call is TRBV5-4, the J call TRBJ1-1, with D hard to call. V lost 2 bases, J lost 4 bases, and 12 bases lay in between. The CDR3 totals 14 residues. Germline assignment: CDR1 SGHNT and CDR2 YYREEE (reference sequence). In DNA form, the CDR3 reads TGTGCCAGCAGCTTAGAGAGCGGCGTCACTGAAGCTTTCTTT. It is translated as CASSLESGVTEAFF. Filled out from reference TRBV5-4 and TRBJ1-1, the complete variable domain reads ETGVTQSPTHLIKTRGQQVTLRCSSQSGHNTVSWYQQALGQGPQFIFQYYREEENGRGNFPPRFSGLQFPNYSSELNVNALELDDSALYLCASSLESGVTEAFFGQGTRLTVV.

This chain joins TRBV5-6 and TRBJ2-7, with 7 nucleotides matching TRBD1. Germline V CDR1 and CDR2: SGHDT, YYEEEE. The CDR3 has 12 amino acids. V dropped 5 bases and J dropped 6; count of bases not matched to a gene: 5. CDR3 loop: CASSTTGTEQYF. In nucleotides, the CDR3 is TGTGCCAGCAGTACGACAGGGACCGAGCAGTACTTC. The entire variable domain, with the rest obtained from reference TRBV5-6 and TRBJ2-7, is as follows: DAGVTQSPTHLIKTRGQQVTLRCSPKSGHDTVSWYQQALGQGPQFIFQYYEEEERQRGNFPDRFSGHQFPNYSSELNVNALLLGDSALYLCASSTTGTEQYFGPGTRLTVT.

The chain carries TRBV7-8 and TRBJ2-3; possibly TRBD2 for D (6 bases). The ends were cut back, 1 base at V and 0 bases at J, with 11 bases in the middle. Germline V gene data show CDR1 as SGHVS and CDR2 as FQNEAQ. The CDR3 is made up of 16 amino acids. Here the CDR3 reads CASSLGGGTSTDTQYF. DNA of the CDR3: TGTGCCAGCAGCTTAGGGGGAGGAACTAGCACAGATACGCAGTATTTT. The full variable domain, in which reference TRBV7-8 and TRBJ2-3 provide the parts outside the CDR3, is GAGVSQSPRYKVAKRGQDVALRCDPISGHVSLFWYQQALGQGPEFLTYFQNEAQLDKSGLPSDRFFAERPEGSVSTLKIQRTQQEDSAVYLCASSLGGGTSTDTQYFGPGTRLTVL.

In nucleotides, the CDR3 is TGTGCCAGCAGTGAACGCGGGGCCGATAACTATGGCTACACCTTC. It yields the protein CASSERGADNYGYTF. The rearrangement links TRBV6-1 to TRBJ1-2; TRBD1 might be the D (5 bases). V shed 2 bases and J shed 1 base, with 11 bases lying between them. The CDR3 consists of 15 residues. The V gene's germline CDR1 is MNHNS and CDR2 SASEGT.

This clone has more than one count but fewer than ten. The rearrangement uses TRBV7-2 and TRBJ2-7, with 11 bases identical to TRBD1. V gave up 7 bases and J gave up 3 bases; unmatched junction bases: 8. CDR1 SGHTA and CDR2 FQGNSA come from the germline V gene. CDR3 size: 15 residues. CDR3 in amino acids: CASIQAGQGVYEQYF. CDR3 coding DNA: TGTGCCAGCATCCAAGCGGGACAGGGGGTCTACGAGCAGTACTTC. The full variable domain, in which reference TRBV7-2 and TRBJ2-7 provide the parts outside the CDR3, is GAGVSQSPSNKVTEKGKDVELRCDPISGHTALYWYRQSLGQGLEFLIYFQGNSAPDKSGLPSDRFSAERTGGSVSTLTIQRTQQEDSAVYLCASIQAGQGVYEQYFGPGTRLTVT.

This rearrangement joins TRBV6-1 to TRBJ1-5; 7 positions match TRBD1. This CDR3 spans 13 amino acids. Per the germline V gene, CDR1 is MNHNS and CDR2 is SASEGT. V lost 4 bases and J lost 7; bases outside the gene matches: 4. CDR3 sequence (DNA): TGTGCCAGCAGTGTCTTACAGGGGCAGCCCCAGCATTTT. Translation gives CASSVLQGQPQHF.

This clone was seen a few times. This chain uses TRBV5-1 with TRBJ2-7; unclear D gene. The V end lost 4 bases, the J end lost 6 bases, and 11 bases lay between the germline ends. Germline V lookup: CDR1 SGHRS, CDR2 YFSETQ. The CDR3 is 12 residues long. The CDR3 DNA follows: TGCGCCAGCAGCGGCACCGAAGGCGAGCAGTACTTC. Its protein product is CASSGTEGEQYF.

The count of this clone is one. The chain recombines TRBV28 with TRBJ1-4; D not resolved. Looked up from germline, CDR1 is MDHEN and CDR2 is SYDVKM. The CDR3 is 15 amino acids. Deletions cut 3 bases from V and 6 bases from J, with 14 bases between. The CDR3 spells CASSFVAGGYEKLFF. CDR3 nucleotide sequence: TGTGCCAGCAGTTTTGTGGCAGGAGGGTATGAAAAACTGTTTTTT.

This rearrangement joins TRBV7-2 to TRBJ2-2; tentatively, D is TRBD1 (6 bases). Trimming stripped 1 base from V and 6 bases from J, with 18 bases between. CDR1 SGHTA and CDR2 FQGNSA come from the germline V gene. The CDR3 loop spans 17 amino acids. As DNA, the CDR3 is TGTGCCAGCAGCTTAGAAGTCCCCAGGGGTCGGGCCGGGGAGCTGTTTTTT. Amino acid sequence: CASSLEVPRGRAGELFF.

The chain has TRBV30 and TRBJ2-1; D uncertain. V lost 2 bases and J 6 bases, leaving 11 bases between the germline ends. Germline CDR1 reads GTSNPN; CDR2 reads SVGIG (reference sequence). The CDR3 runs to 13 residues. The CDR3 DNA is TGTGCCTGGAGTTGGGTAGGTGGCAATGAGCAGTTCTTC. Protein: CAWSWVGGNEQFF.

The chain employs TRBV11-2 and TRBJ1-1, with 9 bases matching TRBD1. The CDR3 has 15 residues. The junction had 6 bases not matched to a gene; V was cut back by 1 base and J by 6 bases. Per the germline V gene, CDR1 is SGHAT and CDR2 is FQNNGV. This chain's CDR3 is CASSLGGQGWAEAFF. The CDR3 bases are TGTGCCAGCAGCTTAGGCGGACAGGGGTGGGCTGAAGCTTTCTTT.

This clone was seen at least ten times. The CDR3, as DNA: TGTGCCAGCGGGGGGGGCGCTGGCTATGGCTACACCTTC. It encodes CASGGGAGYGYTF. This sequence joins TRBV6-5 and TRBJ1-2; weak D call: TRBD1 (6 bases). This CDR3 spans 13 amino acids. V dropped 8 bases and J dropped 4 bases, with 14 bases sitting between them. The germline V gene encodes CDR1 MNHEY and CDR2 SVGAGI.

The chain employs TRBV7-3 and TRBJ2-1, with TRBD2 identical over 11 bases. Germline V gives CDR1 SGHTA, CDR2 FQGTGA. The CDR3 length is 16 residues. J was trimmed by 4 bases and V by 4 bases; bases with no gene match: 6. CDR3 bases: TGTGCCAGCAGCTATAGCGGGGGGGCCGATTACAATGAGCAGTTCTTC. It translates to CASSYSGGADYNEQFF.

This clone was found a few times. The J gene is TRBJ2-7, the V gene TRBV5-4; the match to TRBD1 covers 9 bases. Germline trimming cut 3 bases from V and 5 bases from J; bases unmatched to any gene: 9. Germline V gene lookup returns CDR1 SGHNT and CDR2 YYREEE (reference sequence). The CDR3 is 15 residues long. For the CDR3, the DNA is TGTGCCAGCAGCTCCGAGGGGACAGGGCTCAACGAGCAGTACTTC. The encoded protein is CASSSEGTGLNEQYF. Full variable domain (rest looked up from reference TRBV5-4 and TRBJ2-7): ETGVTQSPTHLIKTRGQQVTLRCSSQSGHNTVSWYQQALGQGPQFIFQYYREEENGRGNFPPRFSGLQFPNYSSELNVNALELDDSALYLCASSSEGTGLNEQYFGPGTRLTVT.

This chain joins TRBV9 and TRBJ1-4; 10 bases fit TRBD1. This CDR3 is built from 15 residues. The V gene end was trimmed by 0 bases and the J gene end by 8 bases; junction bases not matched to a gene: 4. The germline V gene has CDR1 SGDLS and CDR2 YYNGEE. The CDR3 loop is CASSVGDRGQEKLFF. The CDR3 nucleotides read TGTGCCAGCAGCGTAGGGGACAGGGGCCAGGAAAAACTGTTTTTT.

The chain links TRBV18 to TRBJ1-2; no firm D call. CDR1 and CDR2 (germline): KGHSH, LQKENI. The CDR3 has 14 residues. V lost 0 bases and J 5 bases, leaving 10 bases between the germline ends. This chain's CDR3 is CASSPPDQAYGYTF. Here the CDR3 DNA reads TGTGCCAGCTCACCACCGGACCAGGCGTATGGCTACACCTTC. The full variable domain, its missing parts supplied by reference TRBV18 and TRBJ1-2, is NAGVMQNPRHLVRRRGQEARLRCSPMKGHSHVYWYRQLPEEGLKFMVYLQKENIIDESGMPKERFSAEFPKEGPSILRIQQVVRGDSAAYFCASSPPDQAYGYTFGSGTRLTVV.

V gene TRBV14 combines with J gene TRBJ2-5; no firm D call. V lost 3 bases, J lost 5 bases, and 10 bases lay in between. This CDR3 is 13 amino acids long. Germline V gives CDR1 SGHDN, CDR2 FVKESK. The CDR3 here is CASSQQLGETQYF. The CDR3 nucleotides are TGTGCCAGCAGCCAGCAGTTGGGGGAGACCCAGTACTTC. Complete variable domain (other parts from reference TRBV14 and TRBJ2-5): EAGVTQFPSHSVIEKGQTVTLRCDPISGHDNLYWYRRVMGKEIKFLLHFVKESKQDESGMPNNRFLAERTGGTYSTLKVQPAELEDSGVYFCASSQQLGETQYFGPGTRLLVL.